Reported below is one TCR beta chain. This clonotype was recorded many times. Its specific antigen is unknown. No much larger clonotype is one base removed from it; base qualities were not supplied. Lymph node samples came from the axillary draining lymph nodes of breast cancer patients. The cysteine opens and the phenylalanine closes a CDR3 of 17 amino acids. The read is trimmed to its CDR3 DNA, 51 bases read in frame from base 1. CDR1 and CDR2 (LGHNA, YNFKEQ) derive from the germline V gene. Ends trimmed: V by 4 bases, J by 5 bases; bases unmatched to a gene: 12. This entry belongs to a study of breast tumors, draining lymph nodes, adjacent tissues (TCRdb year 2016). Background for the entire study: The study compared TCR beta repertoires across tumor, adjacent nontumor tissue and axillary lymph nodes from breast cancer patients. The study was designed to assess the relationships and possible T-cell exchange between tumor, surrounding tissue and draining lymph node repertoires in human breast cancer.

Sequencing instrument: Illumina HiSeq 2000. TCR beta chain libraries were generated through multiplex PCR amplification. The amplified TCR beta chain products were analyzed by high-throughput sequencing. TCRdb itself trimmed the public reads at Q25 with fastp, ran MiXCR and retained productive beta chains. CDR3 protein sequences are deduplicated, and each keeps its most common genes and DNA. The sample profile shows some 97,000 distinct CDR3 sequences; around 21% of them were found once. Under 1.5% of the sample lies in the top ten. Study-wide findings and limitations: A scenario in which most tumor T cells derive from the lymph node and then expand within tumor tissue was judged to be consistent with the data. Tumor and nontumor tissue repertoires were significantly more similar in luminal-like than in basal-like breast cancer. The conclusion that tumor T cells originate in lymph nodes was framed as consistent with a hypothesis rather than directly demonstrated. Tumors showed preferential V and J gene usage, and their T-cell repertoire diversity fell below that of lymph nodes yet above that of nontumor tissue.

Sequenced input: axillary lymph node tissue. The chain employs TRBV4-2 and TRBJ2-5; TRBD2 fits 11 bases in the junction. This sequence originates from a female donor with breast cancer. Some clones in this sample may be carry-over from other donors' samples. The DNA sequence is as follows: TGTGCCAGCAGCCCGCGAGATAGCGGGGGGGCCGGGGAGACCCAGTACTTC. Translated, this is CASSPRDSGGAGETQYF.